These 5 T cell receptor beta chains originate from one sample sequenced in a study of cytomegalovirus exposure and HLA in healthy donors. The primer mix had 60 Vbeta and 13 Jbeta primers. TCRdb's copy holds only in-frame clones and misses some; the assay was immunoSEQ multiplex PCR. The sample includes more than 150,000 clones, around 80% of them seen just once. The specimen was PBMCs. The source of these receptors is a woman in her twenties or thirties in good health and CMV-seropositive.

The CDR3, as DNA: TGTGCCAGCAGCCCCCAGGAGGGGAGGTCCTACGAGCAGTACTTC. It codes for CASSPQEGRSYEQYF. This chain connects TRBV7-6 to TRBJ2-7; weak D call: TRBD2 (6 bases). The CDR3 totals 15 residues. Germline V gives CDR1 SGHVS, CDR2 FNYEAQ. Trimming took 5 bases from V and 1 from J, leaving 15 bases between them.

This chain links TRBV7-2 with TRBJ1-2; 7 bases fit TRBD1. The CDR3 totals 13 residues. The germline gives CDR1 SGHTA, CDR2 FQGNSA. Trimming at V came to 4 bases and at J to 4 bases, leaving 3 bases not matched to a gene. The CDR3 bases are TGTGCCAGCAGCTCGACAGGGATCTATGGCTACACCTTC. Residues: CASSSTGIYGYTF.

The table lists this clone with a count of one. The rearrangement joins TRBV18 to TRBJ1-1; D possibly corresponds to TRBD1 (6 bases). This CDR3 comprises 14 residues. Germline values: CDR1 KGHSH, CDR2 LQKENI. The V end was cut by 2 bases, the J end by 0 bases, with 7 bases between. CDR3 DNA sequence: TGTGCCAGCTCACCATCAGGGGTGAACACTGAAGCTTTCTTT. Translation gives CASSPSGVNTEAFF.

The chain links TRBV2 to TRBJ2-1, with 9 bases aligning to TRBD2. Germline assignment: CDR1 SNHLY and CDR2 FYNNEI. The CDR3 contains 12 residues. V shed 10 bases, J shed 6 bases, and the junction held 4 bases outside the gene matches. The CDR3 sequence is CATSTSGNEQFF. The CDR3 DNA reads TGTGCCACTTCGACTAGCGGCAATGAGCAGTTCTTC.

The chain recombines TRBV7-8 with TRBJ2-3, with 8 bases lining up with TRBD2. Germline CDR1 SGHVS, CDR2 FQNEAQ. CDR3 length equals 17 residues. Trimming cost V 5 bases and J 5 bases; bases outside gene matches: 15. The CDR3 DNA follows: TGTGCCAGCAGCCATAGGCCCTCAGGGACTAGGGGAGATACGCAGTATTTT. It is translated as CASSHRPSGTRGDTQYF.